The rows below give T cell receptor beta chains drawn from one sample of a study of shared clonotypes between healthy human individuals. The repertoire was sequenced with immunoSEQ multiplex PCR; TCRdb's copy has only in-frame clones and lacks some. The sample yields roughly 110,000 clones, roughly two thirds seen once. The sample was memory CD8+ T cells sorted from blood. The receptors here all came from a woman aged 25 to 39 in good health. CDR3s include the opening cysteine and the closing phenylalanine or tryptophan. The D gene is left open where the match is weak. The size entry is marked missing in some rows and otherwise reads once, few, many or a size class.

V,size,J,D,CDR3,DNA
TRBV7-8,NA,TRBJ1-2,NA,CASSAGMEGYTF,TGTGCCAGCAGCGCAGGGATGGAGGGCTACACCTTC
TRBV5-8,NA,TRBJ2-7,NA,CASSLTRESSYEQYF,TGTGCCAGCAGCTTGACCAGGGAAAGCTCCTACGAGCAGTACTTC
TRBV27,few,TRBJ2-5,NA,CASSLLGETQYF,TGTGCCAGCAGTTTACTCGGGGAGACCCAGTACTTC
TRBV10-2,many,TRBJ2-7,NA,CASSELQDTYEQYF,TGCGCCAGCAGTGAGTTACAGGACACCTACGAGCAGTACTTC
TRBV5-6,NA,TRBJ1-2,NA,CASSLFHVGYGYTF,TGTGCCAGCAGCTTGTTTCACGTAGGCTATGGCTACACCTTC
TRBV7-9,NA,TRBJ2-1,TRBD1,CASSPVTGEQFF,TGTGCCAGCAGCCCAGTGACAGGGGAGCAGTTCTTC
TRBV6-1,few,TRBJ2-1,NA,CASRDHLDSYNEQFF,TGTGCCAGCAGAGACCACCTGGACAGTTACAATGAGCAGTTCTTC
TRBV28,NA,TRBJ2-1,NA,CASTSTRYNEQFF,TGTGCCAGCACTTCGACACGCTACAATGAGCAGTTCTTC
TRBV7-9,few,TRBJ1-2,NA,CASSPEEGASGYTF,TGTGCCAGCAGCCCAGAGGAAGGGGCGAGTGGCTACACCTTC
TRBV4-2,few,TRBJ2-7,NA,CASSQERGESYEQYF,TGTGCCAGCAGCCAAGAACGCGGGGAGAGCTACGAGCAGTACTTC
TRBV28,once,TRBJ2-7,TRBD2,CASRAGGGFGSYEQYF,TGTGCCAGCCGGGCTGGGGGGGGTTTCGGGTCCTACGAGCAGTACTTC
TRBV28,few,TRBJ1-4,TRBD1,CASSDRGLNEKLFF,TGTGCCAGCAGTGACAGGGGACTCAATGAAAAACTGTTTTTT
TRBV5-6,NA,TRBJ1-1,NA,CASSSLGVNTEAFF,TGTGCCAGCAGCTCCTTGGGGGTGAACACTGAAGCTTTCTTT
TRBV5-6,few,TRBJ2-7,TRBD2,CASTGLADTYEQYF,TGTGCCAGCACCGGACTAGCGGATACCTACGAGCAGTACTTC
TRBV7-9,NA,TRBJ2-7,NA,CASSFQSSYEQYF,TGTGCCAGCAGCTTCCAGAGCTCCTACGAGCAGTACTTC
TRBV5-6,once,TRBJ1-2,TRBD1,CASSFWTGGNYGYTF,TGTGCCAGCAGCTTCTGGACAGGGGGCAACTATGGCTACACCTTC
TRBV27,NA,TRBJ2-7,NA,CASSPGGNYEQYF,TGTGCCAGCAGTCCCGGGGGCAACTACGAGCAGTACTTC
TRBV6-4,once,TRBJ2-3,TRBD2,CASSEAGASGTDTQYF,TGTGCCAGCAGTGAAGCGGGAGCCTCGGGGACAGATACGCAGTATTTT
TRBV9,NA,TRBJ1-1,TRBD1,CASSPGGNTEAFF,TGTGCCAGCAGCCCAGGGGGGAACACTGAAGCTTTCTTT
TRBV5-4,NA,TRBJ2-1,NA,CASSPPQGRLEEQFF,TGTGCCAGCAGCCCCCCACAGGGTAGATTAGAGGAGCAGTTCTTC
TRBV7-9,NA,TRBJ2-7,NA,CASSQYYEQYF,TGTGCCAGCAGCCAATACTACGAGCAGTACTTC
TRBV9,NA,TRBJ2-1,NA,CASSVGGRGNEQFF,TGTGCCAGCAGCGTTGGGGGGCGAGGGAATGAGCAGTTCTTC
TRBV27,NA,TRBJ1-4,NA,CASSLSARGANEKLFF,TGTGCCAGCAGTTTATCGGCGCGGGGAGCTAATGAAAAACTGTTTTTT
TRBV19,NA,TRBJ1-5,NA,CASSRMQDQPQHF,TGTGCCAGTAGTAGGATGCAGGATCAGCCCCAGCATTTT
TRBV7-9,NA,TRBJ2-3,TRBD1,CASSLLRDRLSDTQYF,TGTGCCAGCAGCTTACTACGGGACAGGTTATCGGATACGCAGTATTTT
TRBV4-1,NA,TRBJ2-4,NA,CASSPVGAKNIQYF,TGCGCCAGCAGCCCAGTCGGGGCCAAAAACATTCAGTACTTC
TRBV28,NA,TRBJ1-5,NA,CASSSYTDYSNQPQHF,TGTGCCAGCAGTTCGTACACGGATTATAGCAATCAGCCCCAGCATTTT
TRBV16,NA,TRBJ1-1,NA,CASSQPTPTGVNTEAFF,TGTGCCAGCAGCCAACCGACTCCCACAGGAGTGAACACTGAAGCTTTCTTT
TRBV30,once,TRBJ2-1,NA,CAWSKVNEQFF,TGTGCCTGGAGTAAAGTTAATGAGCAGTTCTTC
TRBV6-1,NA,TRBJ2-2,TRBD2,CAIGRLAGETGELFF,TGTGCCATCGGGAGGCTAGCGGGAGAGACCGGGGAGCTGTTTTTT
TRBV14,NA,TRBJ2-6,TRBD1,CASSQSMTPGQPLSGANVLTF,TGTGCCAGCAGCCAATCAATGACTCCGGGACAGCCATTATCTGGGGCCAACGTCCTGACTTTC
TRBV4-1,NA,TRBJ2-7,TRBD1,CASSQERRQGRYEQYF,TGCGCCAGCAGCCAAGAGCGACGACAGGGCCGCTACGAGCAGTACTTC
TRBV5-1,NA,TRBJ2-7,NA,CASSLEGSSYEQYF,TGCGCCAGCAGCCTCGAGGGGAGCTCCTACGAGCAGTACTTC
TRBV15,NA,TRBJ2-4,NA,CATSRELESGWAKNIQYF,TGTGCCACCAGCAGAGAATTGGAAAGCGGGTGGGCCAAAAACATTCAGTACTTC
TRBV7-9,once,TRBJ1-5,NA,CASSPQGSGNQPQHF,TGTGCCAGCAGCCCACAGGGATCCGGCAATCAGCCCCAGCATTTT
TRBV27,few,TRBJ2-7,TRBD2,CASSLSASGRYEQYF,TGTGCCAGCAGTTTATCTGCTAGCGGGAGGTACGAGCAGTACTTC
TRBV27,NA,TRBJ1-5,NA,CASSLRDGNQPQHF,TGTGCCAGCAGTTTACGGGACGGGAATCAGCCCCAGCATTTT
TRBV29-1,NA,TRBJ2-7,TRBD2,CSVELREGRPGGWSYEQYF,TGCAGCGTTGAGTTGCGGGAGGGCCGACCAGGAGGGTGGTCCTACGAGCAGTACTTC
TRBV29-1,NA,TRBJ2-7,NA,CSVVFMGEQYF,TGCAGCGTTGTTTTTATGGGGGAGCAGTACTTC
TRBV29-1,few,TRBJ2-3,NA,CSSGVGETDTQYF,TGCAGCTCTGGGGTTGGGGAAACAGATACGCAGTATTTT
TRBV19,NA,TRBJ1-1,NA,CATLWPGATEAFF,TGTGCCACCCTATGGCCTGGGGCCACTGAAGCTTTCTTT
TRBV27,once,TRBJ2-7,NA,CASSSGVTYEQYF,TGTGCCAGCAGTTCCGGGGTAACCTACGAGCAGTACTTC
TRBV7-8,NA,TRBJ2-7,TRBD1,CASSFRQGQFYEQYF,TGTGCCAGCAGCTTTAGACAGGGGCAATTCTACGAGCAGTACTTC
TRBV5-6,NA,TRBJ2-7,NA,CASSLAGLSYEQYF,TGTGCCAGCAGCTTGGCAGGCCTATCCTACGAGCAGTACTTC
TRBV11-3,NA,TRBJ2-5,NA,CASSRDQQETQYF,TGTGCCAGCAGTCGGGACCAACAAGAGACCCAGTACTTC
TRBV28,few,TRBJ2-7,NA,CASSLFLYEQYF,TGTGCCAGCAGTTTATTCCTCTACGAGCAGTACTTC
TRBV25-1,NA,TRBJ2-5,NA,CASSGTSRGANQETQYF,TGTGCCAGCAGTGGAACCTCTAGAGGGGCCAACCAAGAGACCCAGTACTTC
TRBV4-1,once,TRBJ2-2,NA,CASSQLPGGELFF,TGCGCCAGCAGCCAACTCCCGGGCGGGGAGCTGTTTTTT
TRBV7-9,NA,TRBJ1-2,TRBD1,CASSPRTGLNYGYTF,TGTGCCAGCAGCCCCCGGACAGGATTGAACTATGGCTACACCTTC
TRBV5-6,few,TRBJ1-2,TRBD1,CASSQTGEHGYTF,TGTGCCAGCAGCCAGACAGGGGAGCACGGCTACACCTTC
TRBV9,NA,TRBJ1-5,NA,CASSVGGQRNQPQHF,TGTGCCAGCAGCGTAGGGGGACAAAGAAATCAGCCCCAGCATTTT
TRBV4-1,NA,TRBJ2-7,NA,CASSLKIMPPSYEQYF,TGCGCCAGCAGCCTCAAGATTATGCCGCCTTCCTACGAGCAGTACTTC
TRBV7-9,NA,TRBJ2-1,TRBD1,CASSRGQGRYNEQFF,TGTGCCAGCAGCCGAGGACAGGGAAGATACAATGAGCAGTTCTTC
TRBV27,once,TRBJ2-1,TRBD1,CASSWDRIYNEQFF,TGTGCCAGCAGTTGGGACAGGATTTACAATGAGCAGTTCTTC
TRBV7-9,NA,TRBJ1-2,NA,CASSRVANYGYTF,TGTGCCAGCAGCCGGGTGGCTAACTATGGCTACACCTTC
TRBV25-1,NA,TRBJ2-7,NA,CASSEAEYEQYF,TGTGCCAGCTCCGAGGCGGAATACGAGCAGTACTTC
TRBV5-4,NA,TRBJ2-5,NA,CASSLFGSETQYF,TGTGCCAGCAGCTTGTTCGGGAGTGAGACCCAGTACTTC
TRBV29-1,NA,TRBJ2-1,TRBD2,CSVERPLAGFNEQFF,TGCAGCGTTGAACGGCCACTAGCGGGTTTCAATGAGCAGTTCTTC
TRBV27,NA,TRBJ2-1,NA,CASSLSDPAYNEQFF,TGTGCCAGCAGTTTATCGGACCCCGCCTACAATGAGCAGTTCTTC
TRBV7-8,NA,TRBJ1-3,NA,CASSDRTEPSGNTIYF,TGTGCCAGCAGCGACAGGACAGAACCCTCTGGAAACACCATATATTTT